Described below is a single T cell receptor beta chain sequence and its context. Antigen: not known. One junction end does not reproduce the germline sequence, and a read error may be involved. This sample is drawn from a study of glioma-infiltrating T cells after dendritic cell vaccination. Study-wide background: Dendritic cell vaccination trial patients had either newly diagnosed or recurrent glioblastoma. Three intradermal dendritic cell vaccine injections were given every two weeks. Study findings and constraints: Only a small number of patients had complete blood and tumor samples.

As to time point: after dendritic cell vaccination, including at tumor progression/relapse. The protocol was immunoSEQ multiplex PCR, while the TCRdb copy is restricted to in-frame clones and leaves out a portion. The sample has more than 45,000 clones; roughly 80% are singletons. The sequence came from a human donor with glioblastoma. The material sequenced was blood, taken after dendritic cell vaccination.

This CDR3 reads CASSVEAGFFVADTGELFF. The CDR3 DNA reads as TGTGCCAGTAGTGTAGAGGCGGGGTTCTTCGTCGCGGACACCGGGGAGCTGTTTTTT. J is TRBJ2-2 and V is TRBV19; perhaps TRBD2 as D (6 bases). Germline-derived CDR1 and CDR2 are LNHDA and SQIVND (reference sequence). CDR3 length: 19 residues.